The 8 T cell receptor beta chains listed next were all sequenced from one sample in a study of metastatic and nonmetastatic thyroid tumors. TCRdb called clones again from the PCR reads with MiXCR. The repertoire consists of over 20,000 clones, with 20% to 30% occurring once and the leading ten covering about a sixth. Patients underwent thyroid surgery, and none had received any treatment before it. Sequencing was done on a sample of blood. The receptor source for this set is a male donor with papillary thyroid cancer or a benign thyroid nodule (not recorded which). Some clones in this sample may be carry-over from other donors' samples.

This clone has more than one count but fewer than ten. V gene TRBV4-2 combines with J gene TRBJ2-6; 9 bases map to TRBD1. The trim removed 5 bases at V and 1 base at J, leaving 9 bases unmatched. The CDR3 extends over 18 amino acids. From germline, CDR1 is LGHNA and CDR2 YNFKEQ. The CDR3 DNA reads as TGTGCCAGCAGCGGCAAGACAGGGGGTCTTTCTGGGGCCAACGTCCTGACTTTC. Encoded protein: CASSGKTGGLSGANVLTF.

This clone is medium-sized (0.01 to 0.1%) by share. This sequence joins TRBV19 and TRBJ1-2; 7 bases fit TRBD1. Unmatched junction bases numbered 10, after V lost 1 base and J lost 8 bases. Germline V gene lookup returns CDR1 LNHDA and CDR2 SQIVND (reference sequence). The length of the CDR3 is 15 residues. CDR3 protein: CASSIGPGGNPGYTF. DNA for the CDR3: TGTGCCAGTAGTATAGGGCCAGGGGGGAACCCAGGCTACACCTTC.

This clone was seen ten or more times. The CDR3 DNA follows: TGTGCCAGCAGCCAAGGGGGGATGACAAGGAACGGCGAGCAGTACTTC. As protein: CASSQGGMTRNGEQYF. The chain joins TRBV3-1 to TRBJ2-7, with D perhaps being TRBD1 or TRBD2 (5 bases each). The CDR3 consists of 16 residues. CDR1 and CDR2 from the germline V gene are LGHDT and YNNKEL (reference sequence). V lost 1 base and J lost 6, with 19 bases in between.

The chain links TRBV28 to TRBJ1-2, with a tentative D call TRBD1 (6 bases). This CDR3 is built from 12 residues. Germline CDR1 MDHEN, CDR2 SYDVKM. Trimming shortened V by 4 bases and J by 6 bases, and 9 bases separated the two germline ends. The CDR3 spells CASSSYRDGYTF. Written as DNA, the CDR3 is TGTGCCAGCAGTTCTTACAGGGATGGCTACACCTTC.

The chain links TRBV28 to TRBJ2-6, with D perhaps matching TRBD1 or TRBD2 (5 bases each). The CDR3 contains 16 residues. Germline-derived CDR1 and CDR2 are MDHEN and SYDVKM. Trimming took off 3 bases at V and 3 bases at J, with 12 bases between the two ends. The DNA of the CDR3 is TGTGCCAGCAGTTTGCAGGGAGCAGATGGGGCCAACGTCCTGACTTTC. It encodes CASSLQGADGANVLTF.

This clone was recorded at least ten times. The gene calls are TRBV6-1 and TRBJ2-3, with D possibly TRBD2 on 5 matching bases. The V gene lost 10 bases and the J gene lost 2 bases, with 16 bases spanning the gap. CDR1 MNHNS and CDR2 SASEGT come from the germline V gene. This CDR3 contains 14 residues. The CDR3 DNA follows: TGTGCCACGGGCAAAAATAGCGACACAGATACGCAGTATTTT. It encodes CATGKNSDTDTQYF.

The table lists this clone with a few counts. The chain recombines TRBV6-1 with TRBJ2-7, with D perhaps TRBD1 (6 bases). Germline V gene sequence: CDR1 MNHNS, CDR2 SASEGT. V was cut by 5 bases and J by 10 bases, with 27 bases left in between. The CDR3 length is 16 residues. The CDR3 coding sequence is TGTGCCAGCAGTACCCCTTTGAGTCAGGGGACGAGCGATCAGTACTTC. Translating it yields CASSTPLSQGTSDQYF.

In this sample, this clone turned up many times. The rearrangement joins TRBV20-1 to TRBJ1-1; TRBD1 matches 8 bases. Germline lookup yields CDR1 DFQATT and CDR2 SNEGSKA (reference sequence). The CDR3 runs 12 residues. V gave up 5 bases and J gave up 6 bases; unmatched junction bases: 5. The CDR3 protein is CSADRGRPEAFF. CDR3 DNA: TGCAGTGCTGACAGGGGTCGGCCTGAAGCTTTCTTT.